This T cell receptor (beta chain) appears in the sequencing data of a study of CD8 T cells in Susac syndrome. Germline V gene lookup returns CDR1 LGHDT and CDR2 YNNKEL (reference sequence). This CDR3 region has 16 residues. Trimming stripped 4 bases from V and 5 bases from J, with 19 bases between. Random hexamers served to reverse transcribe roughly 0.45 to 1 ug RNA. TCRdb itself ran the immunoSEQ multiplex PCR reads through MiXCR, one entry per CDR3 protein. The data show around 80,000 distinct CDR3 sequences, with 90% to 95% seen just once and less than 0.6% held by the top ten. What was sequenced was CD8+ T cells from PBMCs. This chain connects TRBV3-1 to TRBJ2-3; D possibly corresponds to TRBD2 (6 bases). The clonotype was recovered from a human donor with Susac syndrome. The DNA for the CDR3 is TGTGCCAGCAGCCCCCCGGGGGTTCGATGGATAGATACGCAGTATTTT. Translation: CASSPPGVRWIDTQYF.